The 21 T cell receptor beta chains below come from one sample, sequenced in a study of blood T cell repertoires in COVID-19 (dated by TCRdb to between 2020 and 2021). Libraries were made using the immunoSEQ multiplex PCR assay. TCRdb's version of the immuneACCESS table is confined to in-frame rearrangements and falls short of the full clone set. An unresolved V gene accounts for under half of the shortfall where checked; the remainder is of unknown origin. For this sample there are around 270,000 clones; 85% to 90% appear just once. The ten most abundant clones make up around 4.4% of the sample. Sequenced material: peripheral blood. The source of these receptors is a middle-aged man with acute or convalescent COVID-19.

J is TRBJ1-2 and V is TRBV15; D is ambiguous. This CDR3 is built from 16 residues. The V and J ends lost 2 bases and 7 bases respectively, with 20 bases between them. CDR1 LNHNV and CDR2 YYDKDF come from the germline V gene (reference sequence). CDR3 DNA: TGTGCCACCAGCAGACAACCCCGTGCGGCAGCATCTGGCTACACCTTC. It specifies CATSRQPRAAASGYTF.

The chain joins TRBV9 to TRBJ2-3; perhaps TRBD1 as D (5 bases). Germline V gene sequence: CDR1 SGDLS, CDR2 YYNGEE. V lost 2 bases and J lost 2, with 12 bases in between. The CDR3 consists of 15 residues. The CDR3 DNA sequence: TGTGCCAGCAGCGTTTCAGGGCAGCCCACAGATACGCAGTATTTT. It encodes CASSVSGQPTDTQYF.

The J gene is TRBJ2-3, the V gene TRBV7-2; 8 bases agree with TRBD2. V dropped 2 bases and J dropped 4; count of bases not matched to a gene: 14. The V gene's germline CDR1 is SGHTA and CDR2 FQGNSA. This CDR3 spans 18 amino acids. The CDR3 sequence is CASSLRRFAGGRADTQYF. CDR3 sequence (DNA): TGTGCCAGCAGCTTAAGGCGGTTTGCGGGGGGCCGGGCAGATACGCAGTATTTT.

The chain links TRBV29-1 to TRBJ1-3, with D possibly TRBD1 on 5 matching bases. The CDR3 extends over 13 amino acids. V dropped 7 bases and J dropped 0 bases, with 10 bases sitting between them. Germline loops: CDR1 SQVTM, CDR2 ANQGSEA. CDR3 nucleotides: TGCAGCGCCAGACAGAGCTCTGGAAACACCATATATTTT. Its translation: CSARQSSGNTIYF. The full variable domain, rest sourced from reference TRBV29-1 and TRBJ1-3, is SAVISQKPSRDICQRGTSLTIQCQVDSQVTMMFWYRQQPGQSLTLIATANQGSEATYESGFVIDKFPISRPNLTFSTLTVSNMSPEDSSIYLCSARQSSGNTIYFGEGSWLTVV.

The sample holds one count of this clone. This chain links TRBV10-3 with TRBJ1-5; D not certain. Germline V gene sequence: CDR1 ENHRY, CDR2 SYGVKD. The CDR3 consists of 13 residues. The V gene lost 3 bases and the J gene lost 6 bases, with 9 bases spanning the gap. CDR3 protein: CAISENLSQPQHF. The CDR3 DNA is TGTGCCATCAGTGAAAACCTTAGTCAGCCCCAGCATTTT.

The chain combines TRBV3-1 (or the pseudogene TRBV3-2) with TRBJ1-4; no clear D. The germline V gene encodes CDR1 LGHDT and CDR2 YNNKEL (reference sequence). V shed 1 base and J shed 4 bases, with 4 bases lying between them. CDR3 length equals 13 residues. The CDR3 is CASSQASNEKLFF. CDR3 bases: TGTGCCAGCAGCCAAGCTAGTAATGAAAAACTGTTTTTT.

The genes are TRBV7-9 and TRBJ2-3; 14 bases align to TRBD2. Germline values: CDR1 SEHNR, CDR2 FQNEAQ (reference sequence). This CDR3 has 18 residues. V was clipped by 5 bases and J by 0 bases; unmatched bases: 7. In nucleotides, the CDR3 is TGTGCCAGCAGCCGGACTAGCGGGGGGCGCCCTAGCACAGATACGCAGTATTTT. It yields the protein CASSRTSGGRPSTDTQYF.

The rearrangement uses TRBV7-3 and TRBJ1-2, with 9 bases that match TRBD1. After removal of 8 bases from V and 8 bases from J, the junction contained 9 bases not matched to a gene. Germline CDR1 is SGHTA and CDR2 is FQGTGA. The CDR3 loop spans 13 amino acids. Here the CDR3 reads CASSAGQGRGYTF. The CDR3 DNA reads as TGTGCCAGCTCCGCGGGACAGGGTAGGGGCTACACCTTC.

The chain carries TRBV6-5 and TRBJ1-2, with D maybe TRBD1 (5 bases). Trimming removed 11 bases from V and 8 bases from J, with 18 bases in between. The CDR3 has 12 amino acids. Germline V gene sequence: CDR1 MNHEY, CDR2 SVGAGI. The chain's CDR3 is CAGFQNAGGYTF. CDR3 coding DNA: TGTGCCGGATTCCAAAACGCAGGGGGCTACACCTTC.

This chain links TRBV5-1 with TRBJ2-1, with D possibly being TRBD2 (6 bases). The CDR3 consists of 15 residues. From germline, CDR1 is SGHRS and CDR2 YFSETQ. Deletions cut 0 bases from V and 3 bases from J, with 10 bases between. The chain's CDR3 is CASSLGFGGYNEQFF. DNA for the CDR3: TGCGCCAGCAGCTTGGGATTCGGGGGCTACAATGAGCAGTTCTTC.

About this clone itself: The same CDR3 is also encoded by other DNA sequences in this sample. The rearrangement uses TRBV10-2 and TRBJ1-5; perhaps TRBD1 as D (5 bases). Germline V gene data show CDR1 as WSHSY and CDR2 as SAAADI. The CDR3 is 15 residues long. V gave up 2 bases and J gave up 2 bases, with 10 bases separating them. The CDR3 is CASSEGGEGNQPQHF. The CDR3 nucleotides are TGCGCCAGCAGTGAGGGGGGGGAAGGCAATCAGCCCCAGCATTTT.

The V gene is TRBV2, the J gene TRBJ2-7; D possibly corresponds to TRBD1 (6 bases). The CDR3 sequence is 12 residues long. V lost 6 bases to trimming and J lost 6 bases, with 12 bases between them. The germline V gene encodes CDR1 SNHLY and CDR2 FYNNEI. This CDR3 is CASRRTGREQYF. CDR3 DNA sequence: TGTGCCAGCAGGAGAACAGGGCGCGAGCAGTACTTC. Filled out from reference TRBV2 and TRBJ2-7, the complete variable domain reads EPEVTQTPSHQVTQMGQEVILRCVPISNHLYFYWYRQILGQKVEFLVSFYNNEISEKSEIFDDQFSVERPDGSNFTLKIRSTKLEDSAMYFCASRRTGREQYFGPGTRLTVT.

This clone has just one count. The chain carries TRBV5-1 and TRBJ2-2, with D possibly being TRBD1 (6 bases). V was pared by 7 bases and J by 6 bases, with 16 bases between. Germline V gene data show CDR1 as SGHRS and CDR2 as YFSETQ. The CDR3 has 14 residues. Here the CDR3 reads CASFGLPGAGELFF. The CDR3 DNA reads TGCGCCAGCTTCGGACTCCCAGGGGCCGGGGAGCTGTTTTTT. Using reference TRBV5-1 and TRBJ2-2 for the parts outside the CDR3, the full variable domain is KAGVTQTPRYLIKTRGQQVTLSCSPISGHRSVSWYQQTPGQGLQFLFEYFSETQRNKGNFPGRFSGRQFSNSRSEMNVSTLELGDSALYLCASFGLPGAGELFFGEGSRLTVL.

The J gene is TRBJ1-4, the V gene TRBV19; unclear D gene. V was shortened by 3 bases and J by 6 bases, with 11 bases between the two germline ends. This CDR3 has 14 residues. Germline CDR1 LNHDA, CDR2 SQIVND (reference sequence). In DNA form, the CDR3 reads TGTGCCAGTAGTATCAATTCCGGGTATGAAAAACTGTTTTTT. Translating it yields CASSINSGYEKLFF.

The V call is TRBV9, the J call TRBJ2-3; 10 positions agree with TRBD1. Germline CDR1 is SGDLS and CDR2 is YYNGEE. The CDR3 is 18 amino acids. Losses at the gene ends were 2 bases for V and 5 bases for J; bases not matched to a gene: 14. CDR3 DNA sequence: TGTGCCAGCAGCGTTTATCGACAGGGGGCGTCCCAGTTAGATACGCAGTATTTT. As protein: CASSVYRQGASQLDTQYF.

The rearrangement joins TRBV14 to TRBJ1-2; no firm D call. Between the trimmed V and J ends, which lost 4 bases and 7 bases, there was a span of 16 bases. The CDR3 covers 14 residues. CDR1 SGHDN and CDR2 FVKESK come from the germline V gene. The CDR3 sequence is CASSPGRRWGGYTF. CDR3 nucleotides: TGTGCCAGCAGCCCTGGACGGAGGTGGGGTGGCTACACCTTC.

CDR3 sequence reads: CAIGSPLHF. DNA for the CDR3: TGTGCCATCGGTTCACCCCTCCACTTT. The chain is built from TRBV30 and TRBJ1-6; no clear D. This CDR3 region has 9 residues. Germline CDR1 reads GTSNPN; CDR2 reads SVGIG (reference sequence). V lost 8 bases and J lost 9, with 5 bases in between.

This chain uses TRBV12-3 or TRBV12-4 with TRBJ1-6; no clear D. The V gene lost 3 bases and the J gene lost 7 bases, with 7 bases spanning the gap. The CDR3 has 13 amino acids. CDR3 DNA sequence: TGTGCCAGCAGTTTTGCCCAGAATTCACCCCTCCACTTT. Residues: CASSFAQNSPLHF.

The CDR3 coding sequence is TGCGCCAGCAGCTTGGTGCAGGGGAGTACGATGAACACTGAAGCTTTCTTT. This sequence encodes CASSLVQGSTMNTEAFF. The gene calls are TRBV5-1 and TRBJ1-1; tentatively, D is TRBD1 (6 bases). CDR1 is SGHRS and CDR2 is YFSETQ in the germline V gene. The CDR3 length is 17 residues. V lost 0 bases to trimming and J lost 0 bases, with 15 bases between them.

V is TRBV27 and J is TRBJ2-3, with a weak D call TRBD1 (5 bases). V lost 1 base and J 2 bases, leaving 10 bases between the germline ends. Germline loops: CDR1 MNHEY, CDR2 SMNVEV (reference sequence). The CDR3 contains 15 residues. CDR3 loop: CASSLYRQPTDTQYF. The CDR3 DNA reads as TGTGCCAGCAGTTTATATCGACAGCCCACAGATACGCAGTATTTT.

This clone showed up just once. The chain couples TRBV7-9 to TRBJ1-3, with TRBD1 identical over 7 bases. CDR1 and CDR2 (germline): SEHNR, FQNEAQ (reference sequence). The CDR3 is made up of 15 amino acids. V shed 0 bases, J shed 2 bases, and the junction held 1 base outside the gene matches. CDR3 residues: CASSLADRTGNTIYF. CDR3 sequence (DNA): TGTGCCAGCAGCTTAGCGGACAGGACTGGAAACACCATATATTTT. The full variable domain, completed using reference TRBV7-9 and TRBJ1-3, is DTGVSQNPRHKITKRGQNVTFRCDPISEHNRLYWYRQTLGQGPEFLTYFQNEAQLEKSRLLSDRFSAERPKGSFSTLEIQRTEQGDSAMYLCASSLADRTGNTIYFGEGSWLTVV.